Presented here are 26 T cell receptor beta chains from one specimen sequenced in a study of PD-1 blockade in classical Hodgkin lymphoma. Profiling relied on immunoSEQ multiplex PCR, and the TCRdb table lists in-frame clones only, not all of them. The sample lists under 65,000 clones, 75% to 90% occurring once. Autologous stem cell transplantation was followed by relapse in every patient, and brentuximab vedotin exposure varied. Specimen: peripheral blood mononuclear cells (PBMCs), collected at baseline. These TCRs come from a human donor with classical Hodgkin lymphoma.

CDR3 sequence reads: CASSFPPATNEKLFF. As DNA, the CDR3 is TGTGCCAGCAGTTTCCCACCCGCAACTAATGAAAAACTGTTTTTT. The chain uses TRBV6-1 and TRBJ1-4, with D uncertain. The germline V and J ends were trimmed by 5 bases and 0 bases, with 10 bases remaining between them. Per germline, CDR1 MNHNS and CDR2 SASEGT. This CDR3 region has 15 residues.

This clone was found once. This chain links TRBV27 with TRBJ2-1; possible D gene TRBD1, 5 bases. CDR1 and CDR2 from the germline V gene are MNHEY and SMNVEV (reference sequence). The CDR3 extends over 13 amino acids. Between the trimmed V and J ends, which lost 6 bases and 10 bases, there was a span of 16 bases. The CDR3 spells CASSLIRDDEQFF. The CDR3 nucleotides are TGTGCCAGCAGCCTAATCAGGGATGACGAGCAGTTCTTC.

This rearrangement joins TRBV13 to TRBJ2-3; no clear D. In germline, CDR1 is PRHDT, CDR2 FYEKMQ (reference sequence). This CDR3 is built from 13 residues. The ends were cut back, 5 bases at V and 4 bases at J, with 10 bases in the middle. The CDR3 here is CASSPQSPDTQYF. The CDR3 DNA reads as TGTGCCAGCAGCCCGCAGAGCCCAGATACGCAGTATTTT.

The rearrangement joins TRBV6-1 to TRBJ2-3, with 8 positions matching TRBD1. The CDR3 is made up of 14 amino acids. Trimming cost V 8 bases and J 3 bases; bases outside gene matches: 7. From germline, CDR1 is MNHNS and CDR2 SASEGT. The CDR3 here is CASQGWTGTDTQYF. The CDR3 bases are TGTGCCAGCCAAGGGTGGACAGGGACAGATACGCAGTATTTT.

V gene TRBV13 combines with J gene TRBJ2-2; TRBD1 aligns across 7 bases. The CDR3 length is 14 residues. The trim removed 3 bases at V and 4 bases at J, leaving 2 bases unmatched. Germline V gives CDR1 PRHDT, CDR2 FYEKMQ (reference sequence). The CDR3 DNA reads TGTGCCAGCAGCTTTAACAGGGGCACCGGGGAGCTGTTTTTT. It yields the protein CASSFNRGTGELFF.

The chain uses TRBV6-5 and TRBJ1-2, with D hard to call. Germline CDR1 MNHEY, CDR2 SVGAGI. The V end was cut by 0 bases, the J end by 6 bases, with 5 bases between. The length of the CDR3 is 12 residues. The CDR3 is CASSYSRDGYTF. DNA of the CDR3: TGTGCCAGCAGTTACTCGAGGGATGGCTACACCTTC.

The CDR3 is CARDRGQANEQFF. As DNA, the CDR3 is TGTGCCAGAGACAGGGGGCAGGCGAATGAGCAGTTCTTC. The V gene is TRBV30, the J gene TRBJ2-1, with 10 bases aligning to TRBD1. The V gene end was trimmed by 8 bases and the J gene end by 7 bases; junction bases not matched to a gene: 8. The CDR3 is made up of 13 amino acids. Germline V gene data show CDR1 as GTSNPN and CDR2 as SVGIG (reference sequence).

The CDR3: CASSFSDRGWGYTF. The CDR3 DNA sequence: TGCGCCAGCAGCTTCTCTGACAGGGGATGGGGCTACACCTTC. This chain uses TRBV5-1 with TRBJ1-2, with TRBD1 matching over 8 bases. Looked up from germline, CDR1 is SGHRS and CDR2 is YFSETQ. The ends lost 2 bases at V and 8 bases at J; junction bases unmatched: 8. The CDR3 loop spans 14 amino acids.

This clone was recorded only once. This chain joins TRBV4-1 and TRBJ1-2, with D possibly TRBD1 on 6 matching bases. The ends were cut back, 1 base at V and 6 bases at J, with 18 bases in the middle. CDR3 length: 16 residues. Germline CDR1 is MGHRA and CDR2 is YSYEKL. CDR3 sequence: CASSQVRGPTGHGYTF. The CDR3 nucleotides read TGCGCCAGCAGCCAAGTGCGGGGCCCTACAGGGCATGGCTACACCTTC.

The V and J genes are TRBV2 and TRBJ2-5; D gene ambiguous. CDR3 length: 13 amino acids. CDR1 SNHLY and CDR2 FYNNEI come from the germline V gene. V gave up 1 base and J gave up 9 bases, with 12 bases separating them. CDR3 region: CASSEVTRRSQYF. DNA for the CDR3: TGTGCCAGCAGTGAAGTGACCCGTAGGTCCCAGTACTTC.

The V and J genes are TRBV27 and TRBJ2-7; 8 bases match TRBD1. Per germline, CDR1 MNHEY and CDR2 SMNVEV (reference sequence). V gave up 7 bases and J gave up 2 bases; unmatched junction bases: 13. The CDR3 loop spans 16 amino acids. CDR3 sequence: CASTPSGGQVTYEQYF. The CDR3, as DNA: TGTGCCAGCACCCCTTCTGGGGGACAGGTGACCTACGAGCAGTACTTC.

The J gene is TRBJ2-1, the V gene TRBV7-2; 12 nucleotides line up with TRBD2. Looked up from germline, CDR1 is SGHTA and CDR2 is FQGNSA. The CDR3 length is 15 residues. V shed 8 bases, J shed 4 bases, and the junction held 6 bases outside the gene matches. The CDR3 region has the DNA TGTGCCAGCCTCTCTAGCGGGGGGGTGTACAATGAGCAGTTCTTC. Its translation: CASLSSGGVYNEQFF.

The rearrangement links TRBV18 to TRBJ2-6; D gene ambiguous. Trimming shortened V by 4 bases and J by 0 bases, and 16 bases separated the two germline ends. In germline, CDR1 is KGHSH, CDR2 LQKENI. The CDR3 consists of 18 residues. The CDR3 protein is CASSQGWVGTSGANVLTF. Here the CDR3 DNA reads TGTGCCAGCTCACAGGGATGGGTCGGCACCTCTGGGGCCAACGTCCTGACTTTC.

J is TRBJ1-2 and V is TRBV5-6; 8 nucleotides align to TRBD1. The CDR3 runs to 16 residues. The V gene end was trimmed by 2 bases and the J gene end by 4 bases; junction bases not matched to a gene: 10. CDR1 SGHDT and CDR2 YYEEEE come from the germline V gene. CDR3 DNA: TGTGCCAGCAGCTTTCCTCTGGGACAGGCGTCCTATGGCTACACCTTC. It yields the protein CASSFPLGQASYGYTF.

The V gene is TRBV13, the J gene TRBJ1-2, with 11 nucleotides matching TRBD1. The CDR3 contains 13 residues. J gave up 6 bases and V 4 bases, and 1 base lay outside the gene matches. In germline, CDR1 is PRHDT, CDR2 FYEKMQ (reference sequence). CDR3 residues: CASSWGQGDGYTF. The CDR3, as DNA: TGTGCCAGCAGCTGGGGACAGGGGGATGGCTACACCTTC.

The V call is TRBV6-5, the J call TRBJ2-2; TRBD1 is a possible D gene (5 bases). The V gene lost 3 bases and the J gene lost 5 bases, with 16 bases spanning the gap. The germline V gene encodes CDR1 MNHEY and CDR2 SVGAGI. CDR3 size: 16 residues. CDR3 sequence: CASSYFVGVPTGELFF. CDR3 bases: TGTGCCAGCAGTTATTTCGTAGGGGTTCCAACCGGGGAGCTGTTTTTT.

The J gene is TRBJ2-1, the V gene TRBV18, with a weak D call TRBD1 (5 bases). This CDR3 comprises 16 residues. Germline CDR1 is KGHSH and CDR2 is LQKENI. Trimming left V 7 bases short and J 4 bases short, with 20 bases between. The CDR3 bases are TGTGCCAGCTTAGGGGTAAACTCTCACTCTTACAATGAGCAGTTCTTC. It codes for CASLGVNSHSYNEQFF. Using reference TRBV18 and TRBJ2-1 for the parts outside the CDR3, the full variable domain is NAGVMQNPRHLVRRRGQEARLRCSPMKGHSHVYWYRQLPEEGLKFMVYLQKENIIDESGMPKERFSAEFPKEGPSILRIQQVVRGDSAAYFCASLGVNSHSYNEQFFGPGTRLTVL.

The CDR3: CASRPQTGGSGELFF. CDR3 DNA sequence: TGCGCCAGCAGGCCCCAAACAGGGGGCTCCGGGGAGCTGTTTTTT. This sequence joins TRBV10-1 and TRBJ2-2; 9 positions agree with TRBD1. V shed 6 bases, J shed 6 bases, and the junction held 8 bases outside the gene matches. The germline gives CDR1 WNHNN, CDR2 SYGVQD (reference sequence). The CDR3 covers 15 residues.

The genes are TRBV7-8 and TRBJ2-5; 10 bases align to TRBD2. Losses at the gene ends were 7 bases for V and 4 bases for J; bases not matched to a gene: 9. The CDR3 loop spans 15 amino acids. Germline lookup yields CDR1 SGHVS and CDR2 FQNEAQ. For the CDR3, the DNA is TGTGCCAGCACCCCACAGCGGGGGGGCGTAGAGACCCAGTACTTC. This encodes CASTPQRGGVETQYF.

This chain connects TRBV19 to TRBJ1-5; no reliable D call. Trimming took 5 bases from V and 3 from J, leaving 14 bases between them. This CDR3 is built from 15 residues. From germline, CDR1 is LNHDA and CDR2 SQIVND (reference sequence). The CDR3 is CASSPETGYNQPQHF. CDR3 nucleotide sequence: TGTGCCAGTAGTCCTGAGACGGGTTACAATCAGCCCCAGCATTTT.

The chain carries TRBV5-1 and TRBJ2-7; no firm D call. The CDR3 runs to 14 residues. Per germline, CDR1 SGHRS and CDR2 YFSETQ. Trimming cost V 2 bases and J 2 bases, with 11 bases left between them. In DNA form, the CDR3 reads TGCGCCAGCAGCTTAGAGACGTTAACCTACGAGCAGTACTTC. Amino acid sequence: CASSLETLTYEQYF.

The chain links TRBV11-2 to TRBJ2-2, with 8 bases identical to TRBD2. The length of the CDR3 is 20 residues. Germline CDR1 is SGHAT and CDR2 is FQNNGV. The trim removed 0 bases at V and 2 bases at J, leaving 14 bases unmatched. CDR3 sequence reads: CASSLDTGTRGYINTGELFF. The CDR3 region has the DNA TGTGCCAGCAGCTTAGACACCGGGACTAGGGGATATATTAACACCGGGGAGCTGTTTTTT.

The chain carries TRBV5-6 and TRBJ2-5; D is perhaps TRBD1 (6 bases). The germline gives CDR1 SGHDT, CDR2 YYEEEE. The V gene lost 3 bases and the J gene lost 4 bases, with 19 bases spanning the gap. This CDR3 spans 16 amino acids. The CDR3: CASSSLGTPRGETQYF. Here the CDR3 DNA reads TGTGCCAGCAGCTCCCTAGGTACTCCCAGGGGAGAGACCCAGTACTTC.

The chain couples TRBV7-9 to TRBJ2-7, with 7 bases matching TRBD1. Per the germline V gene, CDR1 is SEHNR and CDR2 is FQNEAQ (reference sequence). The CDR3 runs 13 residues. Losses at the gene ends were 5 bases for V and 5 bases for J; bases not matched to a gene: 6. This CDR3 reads CASSPGQVDEQYF. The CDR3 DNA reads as TGTGCCAGCAGCCCCGGACAGGTGGACGAGCAGTACTTC.

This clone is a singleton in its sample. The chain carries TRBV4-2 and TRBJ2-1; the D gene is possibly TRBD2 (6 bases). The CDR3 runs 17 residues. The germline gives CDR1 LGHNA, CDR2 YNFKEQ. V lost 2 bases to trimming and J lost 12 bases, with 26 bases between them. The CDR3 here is CASSQYSFGTDRDWQFF. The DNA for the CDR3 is TGTGCCAGCAGCCAATACTCTTTCGGGACTGACAGAGATTGGCAGTTCTTC.

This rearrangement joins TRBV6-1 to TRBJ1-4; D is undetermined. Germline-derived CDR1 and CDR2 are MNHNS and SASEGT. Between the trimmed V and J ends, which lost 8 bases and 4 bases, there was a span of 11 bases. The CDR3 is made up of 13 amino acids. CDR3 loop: CASLEEVNEKLFF. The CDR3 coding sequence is TGTGCCAGCCTTGAGGAGGTTAATGAAAAACTGTTTTTT.